These T cell receptor beta chains were read from a single sample in a study of shared clonotypes between healthy human individuals. TCRdb's table, derived via immunoSEQ multiplex PCR, lists solely in-frame clones and lacks some. The sample contains fewer than 800,000 clones, roughly nine tenths of which appear only once. The sequenced sample consisted of naive CD8+ T cells sorted from blood. Source of these receptors: a man between 25 and 39 years old in good health. Both conserved end residues are part of each CDR3. D genes are given only for firm matches. Clone size appears in some rows only: once, few, many, or a class for an expanded clone.

d_call,v_call,clone_size,j_call,cdr3_aa,cdr3_nt
.,TRBV7-8,.,TRBJ1-5,CASSLARANQPQHF,TGTGCCAGCAGCTTAGCTCGTGCGAATCAGCCCCAGCATTTT
TRBD2,TRBV5-4,.,TRBJ2-7,CASSFFGGSIHEQYF,TGTGCCAGCAGCTTTTTCGGGGGGAGTATTCACGAGCAGTACTTC
TRBD1,TRBV7-3,.,TRBJ2-3,CASSLTETGGVDTQYF,TGTGCCAGCAGCTTAACGGAGACAGGGGGAGTAGATACGCAGTATTTT
.,TRBV7-6,.,TRBJ2-1,CARGARKQFF,TGTGCCAGGGGAGCCAGGAAGCAGTTCTTC
TRBD1,TRBV5-3,once,TRBJ2-3,CARSLVTRGQGSTDTQYF,TGTGCCAGAAGCTTGGTGACCAGAGGACAGGGCAGCACAGATACGCAGTATTTT
.,TRBV9,.,TRBJ1-2,CASSAHRKDYGYTF,TGTGCCAGCAGCGCCCACAGGAAGGACTATGGCTACACCTTC
TRBD1,TRBV4-3,.,TRBJ1-2,CASSQNTGGGGYGYTF,TGCGCCAGCAGCCAAAATACGGGAGGGGGCGGCTATGGCTACACCTTC
.,TRBV2,.,TRBJ2-7,CASSSSSEQYF,TGTGCCAGCAGTTCTTCATCCGAGCAGTACTTC
TRBD1,TRBV19,.,TRBJ1-1,CASSIDRDGSEAFF,TGTGCCAGTAGTATTGACAGGGATGGCTCTGAAGCTTTCTTT
.,TRBV6-5,few,TRBJ1-5,CASMPGAWGQPQHF,TGTGCCAGCATGCCGGGGGCCTGGGGTCAGCCCCAGCATTTT
TRBD2,TRBV4-3,.,TRBJ2-1,CASSQEAGTSGDTQFF,TGCGCCAGCAGCCAAGAGGCCGGGACTAGCGGGGATACCCAGTTCTTC
TRBD1,TRBV5-6,few,TRBJ1-5,CASSLAGTGNQPQHF,TGTGCCAGCAGCTTGGCTGGGACAGGTAATCAGCCCCAGCATTTT
.,TRBV5-5,.,TRBJ2-6,CASSPQGDGANVLTF,TGTGCCAGCAGCCCTCAGGGAGATGGGGCCAACGTCCTGACTTTC
TRBD1,TRBV6-1,.,TRBJ2-3,CASSEQGARPDTQYF,TGTGCCAGCAGTGAACAGGGGGCGCGACCAGATACGCAGTATTTT
.,TRBV4-3,.,TRBJ1-2,CASSQVTIGVSIQANYGYTF,TGCGCCAGCAGCCAAGTCACCATCGGGGTCAGCATTCAGGCAAACTATGGCTACACCTTC
TRBD2,TRBV7-8,.,TRBJ2-7,CASSVGRLRTYEQYF,TGTGCCAGCAGCGTCGGGAGGTTGAGGACCTACGAGCAGTACTTC
.,TRBV7-9,.,TRBJ1-1,CASRHPGLWGTEAFF,TGTGCCAGCAGACATCCGGGACTTTGGGGGACTGAAGCTTTCTTT
.,TRBV4-3,.,TRBJ2-7,CASSQLFGGPYYEQYF,TGCGCCAGCAGCCAGCTATTCGGGGGTCCTTACTACGAGCAGTACTTC
.,TRBV7-9,once,TRBJ2-7,CASSSKDSYEQYF,TGTGCCAGCAGCTCAAAGGACAGCTACGAGCAGTACTTC
.,TRBV27,.,TRBJ2-7,CASSLIGGPHSYEQYF,TGTGCCAGCAGTTTAATCGGAGGACCCCACTCCTACGAGCAGTACTTC
TRBD1,TRBV5-6,.,TRBJ1-1,CASSRPGTANTEAFF,TGTGCCAGCAGCCGCCCCGGGACAGCGAACACTGAAGCTTTCTTT
TRBD1,TRBV5-1,.,TRBJ1-4,CASSLNIDRGNEKLFF,TGCGCCAGCAGCTTAAACATTGACAGGGGAAATGAAAAACTGTTTTTT